This TCR beta chain is drawn from a study of tumor-infiltrating lymphocytes in primary liver carcinoma. Study as a whole: The patients presented with primary liver carcinoma, which was managed through surgical resection. Enrolled patients were male and female, aged 30 to 69 years.

Study-level points and caveats: Pairs comparing tumor with adjacent tissue or blood overlapped less than pairs drawn from tumor regions.

The investigators made TCR beta cDNA from around 530 ng total RNA, using a constant-region primer. ARM-PCR was slightly modified, and three nested multiplex PCR rounds with it gave rise to the TCR beta libraries. A C-beta reverse primer was combined with TRBV1-TRBV30 forward primers in the first two PCR rounds, and each round had roughly 11 cycles. One entry per CDR3 protein, called by TCRdb with MiXCR from the multiplex PCR reads. The table has under 200,000 distinct CDR3 sequences, about 61% seen once. Comments on this clonotype: Its antigen is not identified.

CDR1 is MGHRA and CDR2 is YSYEKL in the germline V gene. This CDR3 is 16 amino acids long. Trimming shortened V by 4 bases and J by 0 bases, and 13 bases separated the two germline ends. The source of the blood RNA was unsorted whole blood, and germline DNA was extracted as well. With chronic HBV infection, the patients were also treatment-naive. The V call is TRBV4-1, the J call TRBJ2-1; a weak D match, TRBD2 (6 bases). This clonotype originated in a woman aged 55-75 years with primary liver carcinoma and hepatitis B virus infection. The sample comprised peripheral blood. This CDR3 is CASSRRDFGSYNEQFF. CDR3 coding DNA: TGCGCCAGCAGCCGCCGGGACTTTGGCTCCTACAATGAGCAGTTCTTC.